The 6 T cell receptor beta chains below were found in one sample sequenced in a study of T cell responses to AZD1222 COVID-19 vaccine. Libraries were prepared by immunoSEQ multiplex PCR; TCRdb keeps only in-frame clonotypes and omits some of them. This sample has around 140,000 clones; more than 75% occur once, and the top ten carry more than 20%. The source material was peripheral blood, sampled on day 0 of AZD1222 vaccination. The receptors stem from an adult in good health.

In its sample, this clone was seen a few times. V usage is TRBV7-2 and J usage is TRBJ2-7; D is unresolved. The CDR3 covers 15 residues. Germline V CDR1 and CDR2: SGHTA, FQGNSA. The V end lost 2 bases, the J end lost 3 bases, and 14 bases lay between the germline ends. The chain's CDR3 is CASSLNPGPLYEQYF. The CDR3 DNA reads TGTGCCAGCAGCTTAAACCCCGGGCCCCTCTACGAGCAGTACTTC.

This chain connects TRBV10-2 to TRBJ2-5; no clear D. Germline V gene data show CDR1 as WSHSY and CDR2 as SAAADI. This CDR3 has 13 residues. V dropped 5 bases and J dropped 2 bases, with 9 bases sitting between them. CDR3 in amino acids: CASSFREQETQYF. As DNA, the CDR3 is TGCGCCAGCAGTTTTAGGGAACAAGAGACCCAGTACTTC.

The chain combines TRBV18 with TRBJ1-1; unclear D gene. V lost 3 bases, J lost 5 bases, and 10 bases lay in between. The germline gives CDR1 KGHSH, CDR2 LQKENI. This CDR3 contains 13 residues. CDR3 amino acids: CASSPVEGTEAFF. CDR3 DNA sequence: TGTGCCAGCTCACCTGTAGAAGGGACTGAAGCTTTCTTT. The variable domain in full, completed from reference TRBV18 and TRBJ1-1, reads NAGVMQNPRHLVRRRGQEARLRCSPMKGHSHVYWYRQLPEEGLKFMVYLQKENIIDESGMPKERFSAEFPKEGPSILRIQQVVRGDSAAYFCASSPVEGTEAFFGQGTRLTVV.

The chain is built from TRBV7-2 and TRBJ2-1; no clear D gene. V gave up 1 base and J gave up 4 bases, with 5 bases separating them. CDR1 is SGHTA, CDR2 FQGNSA, per germline. The length of the CDR3 is 13 residues. The chain's CDR3 is CASSLVTYNEQFF. CDR3 DNA: TGTGCCAGCAGCTTAGTAACTTACAATGAGCAGTTCTTC.

CDR3 sequence (DNA): TGTGCCAGCAGCTTAACCCGCTCCGCCTACGAGCAGTACTTC. It translates to CASSLTRSAYEQYF. The chain employs TRBV11-2 and TRBJ2-7; D uncertain. CDR1 SGHAT and CDR2 FQNNGV come from the germline V gene. This CDR3 has 14 amino acids. Trimming stripped 2 bases from V and 2 bases from J, with 10 bases between. The complete variable domain, with remaining parts taken from reference TRBV11-2 and TRBJ2-7, reads EAGVAQSPRYKIIEKRQSVAFWCNPISGHATLYWYQQILGQGPKLLIQFQNNGVVDDSQLPKDRFSAERLKGVDSTLKIQPAKLEDSAVYLCASSLTRSAYEQYFGPGTRLTVT.

Only a few counts were recorded for this clone. The DNA for the CDR3 is TGTGCCAGCAGCCTCGAGACAGGCCTGGGCTCCTATAATTCACCCCTCCACTTT. It codes for CASSLETGLGSYNSPLHF. The rearrangement links TRBV5-4 to TRBJ1-6; the D gene is possibly TRBD1 (6 bases). CDR3 length equals 18 residues. The V gene's germline CDR1 is SGHNT and CDR2 YYREEE (reference sequence). The V gene lost 4 bases and the J gene lost 0 bases, with 17 bases spanning the gap.